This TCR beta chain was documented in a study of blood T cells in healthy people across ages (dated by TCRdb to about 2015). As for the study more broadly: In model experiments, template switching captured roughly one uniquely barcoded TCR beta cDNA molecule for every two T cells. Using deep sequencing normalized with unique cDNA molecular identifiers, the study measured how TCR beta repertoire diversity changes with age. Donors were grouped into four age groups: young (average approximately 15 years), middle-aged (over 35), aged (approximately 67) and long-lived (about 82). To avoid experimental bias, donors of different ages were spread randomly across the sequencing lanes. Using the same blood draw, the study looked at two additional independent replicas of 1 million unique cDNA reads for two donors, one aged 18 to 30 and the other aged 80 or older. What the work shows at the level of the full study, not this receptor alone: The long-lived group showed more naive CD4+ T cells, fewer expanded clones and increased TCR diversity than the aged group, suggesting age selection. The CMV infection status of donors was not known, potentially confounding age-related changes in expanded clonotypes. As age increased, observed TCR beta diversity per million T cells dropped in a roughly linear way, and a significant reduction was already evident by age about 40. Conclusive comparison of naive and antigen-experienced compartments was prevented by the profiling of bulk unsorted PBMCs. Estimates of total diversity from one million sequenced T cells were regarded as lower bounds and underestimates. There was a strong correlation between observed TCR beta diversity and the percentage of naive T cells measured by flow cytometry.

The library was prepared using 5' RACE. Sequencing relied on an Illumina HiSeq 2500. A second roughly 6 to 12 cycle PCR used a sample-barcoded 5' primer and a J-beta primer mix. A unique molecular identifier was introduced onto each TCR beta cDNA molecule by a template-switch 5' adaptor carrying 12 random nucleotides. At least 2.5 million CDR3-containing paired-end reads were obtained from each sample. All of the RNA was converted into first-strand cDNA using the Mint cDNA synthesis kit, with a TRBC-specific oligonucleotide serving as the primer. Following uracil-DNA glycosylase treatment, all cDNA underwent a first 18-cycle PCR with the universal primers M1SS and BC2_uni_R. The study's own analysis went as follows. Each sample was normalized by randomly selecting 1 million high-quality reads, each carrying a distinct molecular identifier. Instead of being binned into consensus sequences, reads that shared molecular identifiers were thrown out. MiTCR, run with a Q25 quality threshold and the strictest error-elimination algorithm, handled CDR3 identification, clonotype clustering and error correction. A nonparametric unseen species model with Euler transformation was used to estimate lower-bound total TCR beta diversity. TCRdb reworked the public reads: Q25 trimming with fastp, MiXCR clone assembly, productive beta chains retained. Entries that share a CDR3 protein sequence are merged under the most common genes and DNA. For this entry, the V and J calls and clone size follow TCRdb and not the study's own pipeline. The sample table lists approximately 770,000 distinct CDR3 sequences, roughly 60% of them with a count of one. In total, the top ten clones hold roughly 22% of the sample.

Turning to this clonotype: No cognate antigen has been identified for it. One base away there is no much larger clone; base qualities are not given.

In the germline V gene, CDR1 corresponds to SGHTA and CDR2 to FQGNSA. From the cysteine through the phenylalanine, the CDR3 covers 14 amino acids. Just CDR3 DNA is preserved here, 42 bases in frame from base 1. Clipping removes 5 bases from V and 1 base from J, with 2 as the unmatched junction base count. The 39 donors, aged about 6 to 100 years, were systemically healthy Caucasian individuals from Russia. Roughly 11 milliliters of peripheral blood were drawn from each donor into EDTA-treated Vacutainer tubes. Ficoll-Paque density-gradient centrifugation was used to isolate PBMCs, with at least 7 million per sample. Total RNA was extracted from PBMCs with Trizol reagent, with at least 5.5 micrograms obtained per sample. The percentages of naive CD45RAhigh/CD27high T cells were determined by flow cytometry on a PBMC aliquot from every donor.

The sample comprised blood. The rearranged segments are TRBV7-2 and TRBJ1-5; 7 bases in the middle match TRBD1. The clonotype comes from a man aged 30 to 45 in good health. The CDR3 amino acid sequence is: CASSAGQSNQPQHF. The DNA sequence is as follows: TGTGCCAGCAGCGCGGGACAGAGCAATCAGCCCCAGCATTTT. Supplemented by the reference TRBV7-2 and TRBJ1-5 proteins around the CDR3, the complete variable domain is GAGVSQSPSNKVTEKGKDVELRCDPISGHTALYWYRQSLGQGLEFLIYFQGNSAPDKSGLPSDRFSAERTGGSVSTLTIQRTQQEDSAVYLCASSAGQSNQPQHFGDGTRLSIL.